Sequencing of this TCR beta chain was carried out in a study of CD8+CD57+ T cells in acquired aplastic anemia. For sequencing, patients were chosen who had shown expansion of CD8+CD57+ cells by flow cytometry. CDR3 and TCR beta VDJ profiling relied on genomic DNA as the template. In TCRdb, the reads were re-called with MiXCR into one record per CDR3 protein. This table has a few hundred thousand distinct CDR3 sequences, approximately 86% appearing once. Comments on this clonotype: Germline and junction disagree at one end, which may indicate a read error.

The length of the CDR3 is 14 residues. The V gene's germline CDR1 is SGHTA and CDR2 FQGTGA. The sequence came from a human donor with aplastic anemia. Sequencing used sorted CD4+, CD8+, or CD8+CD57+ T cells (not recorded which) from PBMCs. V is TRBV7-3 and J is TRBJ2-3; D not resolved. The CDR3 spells CASSLAQRSNTPHF. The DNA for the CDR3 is TGTGCCAGCAGCTTGGCACAGCGATCAAATACGCCGCATTTT.